This is a list of T cell receptor beta chains from one sample in a study of response to subunit inactivated influenza vaccine. TCRdb re-derived calls from the RT-PCR reads in MiXCR, one entry per CDR3 protein. The sample yields 300,000 to 350,000 distinct CDR3 sequences, roughly 22% seen once. Specimen: PBMCs from blood, collected roughly 20 months after vaccination. All receptors derive from a man in his fifties or sixties who received an inactivated influenza vaccine. Both conserved end residues are part of each CDR3. A D gene is named only where the DNA matches it firmly. The size field is filled for only some rows; it gives once, few, many or a size class.

D	V	J	size	DNA	CDR3
NA	TRBV3-1	TRBJ1-1	NA	TGTGCCAGCAGCCAAGAATCGCAGGGGTCCAGGGTTAAATCAACTGAAGCTTTCTTT	CASSQESQGSRVKSTEAFF
TRBD2	TRBV3-1	TRBJ2-3	NA	TGTGCCAGCAGCCAAGGGCTAGCGGGGGGCTTTTCTACGCAGTATTTT	CASSQGLAGGFSTQYF
NA	TRBV12-3/TRBV12-4	TRBJ1-1	NA	TGTGCCAGCAGTTTATGGGGCAGCCAAGGGCCTTACACTGAAGCTTTCTTT	CASSLWGSQGPYTEAFF
NA	TRBV10-3	TRBJ2-1	few	TGTGCCATCAGTGAGTCGGGGCAGGCATACAATGAGCAGTTCTTC	CAISESGQAYNEQFF
NA	TRBV29-1	TRBJ1-1	NA	TGCAGCGTTGAAGATACCCAGTTTGAGGCTTTCTTT	CSVEDTQFEAFF
TRBD1	TRBV6-5	TRBJ2-3	NA	TGTGCCAGCAGTTACTCAGAGACAGGGGTGACAGATACGCAGTATTTT	CASSYSETGVTDTQYF
NA	TRBV7-9	TRBJ2-5	few	TGTGCCAGCAGCCCTCTTCAGGGTCAGTACTTC	CASSPLQGQYF
TRBD1	TRBV20-1	TRBJ1-1	few	TGCAGTGCTGTGGGGACAGGGGGCTTTGAACAGGGTGAAGCTTTCTTT	CSAVGTGGFEQGEAFF
NA	TRBV5-5	TRBJ1-2	NA	TGTGCCAGCAGCTTGGCGGCGGAGGGTGGAAGATACACCTTC	CASSLAAEGGRYTF
NA	TRBV6-1	TRBJ2-7	many	TGTGCCAGCACAGGACACCAAGGGGGCTACGAGCAGTACTTC	CASTGHQGGYEQYF
TRBD1	TRBV5-1	TRBJ2-6	NA	TGCGCCAGCAGCTATGGACAGGGGGTAGGCTCTGGGGCCAACGTCCTGACTTTC	CASSYGQGVGSGANVLTF
TRBD2	TRBV7-2	TRBJ2-3	NA	TGTGCCAGCAGGCGTCCGGGACTAGCGTCAGATACGCAGTATTTT	CASRRPGLASDTQYF
TRBD1	TRBV4-3	TRBJ1-2	NA	TGCGCCAGCAGCCAAGAAGGGACAGGCCAACTCTATGGCTACACCTTC	CASSQEGTGQLYGYTF
TRBD2	TRBV6-1	TRBJ2-5	NA	TGTGCCAGCCGTCCCGAGGCGGGAGGAGAGACCCAGTACTTC	CASRPEAGGETQYF
NA	TRBV6-5	TRBJ2-2	NA	TGTGCCAGCAGTAGTGGACAGGGGGAGCTGTTTTTT	CASSSGQGELFF
NA	TRBV5-1	TRBJ2-1	few	TGCGCCAGCAGCTTGGGGCAGACCTACAATGAGCAGTTCTTC	CASSLGQTYNEQFF
TRBD1	TRBV28	TRBJ1-4	NA	TGTGCCAGCAGTATAACAGGGGGCGCGAGGGAAAAACTGTTTTTT	CASSITGGAREKLFF
NA	TRBV29-1	TRBJ1-1	NA	TGCAGCGTTGATCCCGGAGGCACTGAAGCTTTCTTT	CSVDPGGTEAFF
TRBD1	TRBV4-3	TRBJ1-6	many	TGCGCCAGCAGCCAAGAGACGGGACAGAATAATTCACCCCTCCACTTT	CASSQETGQNNSPLHF
NA	TRBV5-1	TRBJ1-4	NA	TGCGCCAGCAGCAGCGGGAGGAGGGGACTCAGGGTGGATGAAAAACTGTTTTTT	CASSSGRRGLRVDEKLFF
NA	TRBV15	TRBJ2-2	few	TGTGCCACCAGCAGAGATTTGGGCCCCGGGGAGCTGTTTTTT	CATSRDLGPGELFF
NA	TRBV12-3/TRBV12-4	TRBJ2-4	NA	TGTGCCAGCAGCGCGGCCAGGGTGAACATTCAGTACTTC	CASSAARVNIQYF
NA	TRBV27	TRBJ1-5	few	TGTGCCAGCCGACAGTCCGGTAGCAATCAGCCCCAGCATTTT	CASRQSGSNQPQHF
TRBD1	TRBV20-1	TRBJ1-6	NA	TGCAGTGCTAGCCCCCCGGGACAGGGGAATTCACCCCTCCACTTT	CSASPPGQGNSPLHF
TRBD1	TRBV6-1	TRBJ1-2	few	TGTGCCAGCAGTAAAACCGGGACAGGGGTTGGAGACTATGGCTACACCTTC	CASSKTGTGVGDYGYTF
NA	TRBV18	TRBJ1-6	many	TGTGCCAGCTCACCTGGCCCCGGATCACCCCTCCACTTT	CASSPGPGSPLHF
NA	TRBV7-2	TRBJ2-3	NA	TGTGCCAGCAGCTTGGGGGGGCTGAGCACAGATACGCAGTATTTT	CASSLGGLSTDTQYF
NA	TRBV4-3	TRBJ2-6	few	TGCGCCAGCAGCCGAGGACCCGGCAACGTCCTGACTTTC	CASSRGPGNVLTF
TRBD1	TRBV29-1	TRBJ2-7	NA	TGCAGCGTTTGGGCTAGGGGGCCCTACGAGCAGTACTTC	CSVWARGPYEQYF
NA	TRBV7-2	TRBJ2-6	NA	TGTGCCAGCAGAAGAGCGGGGGCCAACGTCCTGACTTTC	CASRRAGANVLTF
NA	TRBV5-1	TRBJ1-5	few	TGCGCCAGCAGCTTGATGGACAGCCGAAATCAGCCCCAGCATTTT	CASSLMDSRNQPQHF
NA	TRBV14	TRBJ2-5	NA	TGTGCCAGCAGCAATCTGGGGGTTCAAGAGACCCAGTACTTC	CASSNLGVQETQYF
NA	TRBV7-8	TRBJ2-7	NA	TGTGCCAGCAGCTTAGTAACGGGACCCACCTACGAGCAGTACTTC	CASSLVTGPTYEQYF
NA	TRBV2	TRBJ2-1	NA	TGTGCCAGCAGTGGACTAGAAAAGGGACAATTTGAGCAGTTCTTC	CASSGLEKGQFEQFF
NA	TRBV6-1	TRBJ2-2	NA	TGTGCCAGCAGCCAACCTTGGGGATCCGGGGAGCTGTTTTTT	CASSQPWGSGELFF
NA	TRBV12-3/TRBV12-4	TRBJ1-5	few	TGTGCCAGCAGTTTCGGGTGGGAGCCCCAGCATTTT	CASSFGWEPQHF
NA	TRBV20-1	TRBJ2-7	NA	TGCAGTGCTACACGCTGGGGCTACCCCTACGAGCAGTACTTC	CSATRWGYPYEQYF
NA	TRBV6-2/TRBV6-3	TRBJ2-5	NA	TGTGCCAGCAGCCGAATCACTAGCAGGGGAGAGACCCAGTACTTC	CASSRITSRGETQYF
TRBD1	TRBV30	TRBJ1-6	many	TGTGCCTGGAGTGTACAGGGGCCCCTCCACTTT	CAWSVQGPLHF
TRBD1	TRBV4-1	TRBJ1-4	few	TGCGCCAGCAGCCAAGAAGGGGGAACAGGGGTAATTGAAAAACTGTTTTTT	CASSQEGGTGVIEKLFF
NA	TRBV24-1	TRBJ2-1	few	TGTGCCACCAGTGATTTGGACAGCAGCTCCTACAATGAGCAGTTCTTC	CATSDLDSSSYNEQFF
TRBD1	TRBV5-1	TRBJ2-7	few	TGCGCCAGCAGCTTGACCTGGGACAGCTACGAGCAGTACTTC	CASSLTWDSYEQYF
NA	TRBV5-1	TRBJ2-2	few	TGCGCCAGCAGCTTGAATGGGAGATTGACCAGCACCGGGGAGCTGTTTTTT	CASSLNGRLTSTGELFF
TRBD1	TRBV12-3/TRBV12-4	TRBJ2-3	few	TGTGCCAGCAGTTTCAGAGGGGGCCCTAGGACAGATACGCAGTATTTT	CASSFRGGPRTDTQYF
TRBD2	TRBV7-8	TRBJ2-7	NA	TGTGCCAGCAGGCGGGAGTACGAGCAGTACTTC	CASRREYEQYF